This T cell receptor (beta chain) comes out of a study of regulatory T cells in long-lasting Graves disease (dated by TCRdb to about 2021). About the study as a whole: To count as having persistent Graves' disease, a patient had to have received antithyroid drug treatment for over 5 years with TSH receptor autoantibodies remaining persistently positive. Patients with persistent Graves' disease were compared with patients with newly diagnosed Graves' disease using TCR sequencing and RNA sequencing of peripheral blood. The study was conducted in China and was registered as a clinical trial. TCR sequencing covered some 13 persistent and roughly 20 newly diagnosed Graves' disease patients, around 35 samples in total. Antithyroid drugs had been taken for about 10.3 years on average by persistent Graves' disease patients in the clinical cohort.

The time point label for this specimen denotes: persistent/refractory GD, antithyroid drugs over 5 years with positive TRAb. RNA was extracted from PBMCs in TRIzol for both TCR sequencing and RNA sequencing. The diagnosis of Graves' disease was made according to American Thyroid Association guidelines. Recruitment of patients was carried out at an endocrinology department in Xi'an, China. Each patient gave roughly 10 milliliters of peripheral blood, collected in an EDTA anticoagulant tube. Ficoll Paque Plus density gradient separation was used to isolate PBMCs, and no further T cell sorting was performed. RNA quality was checked with an Agilent 2100 Bioanalyzer and agarose gel, and concentration with a NanoDrop 2000. This clonotype has ten or more counts. Which antigen it targets is not known. No base qualities exist here, and no much larger clone lies one base off it. In the germline V gene (reference sequence), CDR1 corresponds to MNHEY and CDR2 to SMNVEV. The V end loses 8 bases and the J end loses 4 bases, and a stretch of 14 bases separates them. From its cysteine to its phenylalanine, the CDR3 spans 13 amino acids. Only the CDR3 DNA is retained, 39 bases long and in frame from the first base.

Receptor amplification or capture employed multiplex PCR. The run used an Illumina HiSeq 4000. CDR3 regions were amplified by Arm-PCR with iRepertoire HTBI primers to construct TCR beta libraries. Gel purification was performed on PCR products prior to sequencing. The paper's processing steps were these. Across samples, about 64 TRBV and 13 to 15 TRBJ segments were identified and used for gene usage analysis of CDR3 amino acid clonotypes. Filtered high-quality paired reads were merged into contigs using COPE and FqMerger. Contigs were aligned with BLAST to IMGT TRBV, TRBD and TRBJ reference genes, and CDR3 was defined per IMGT. Any clonotype with a frequency above 0.1% was counted as a highly expanded clone. Repertoire diversity was measured by Shannon entropy, and V-J evenness by the Gini coefficient. A clonotype found in more than one individual was treated as public. Starting from the raw public reads, TCRdb applied fastp trimming at Q25, assembled clones with MiXCR and retained in-frame beta chains. Identical CDR3 protein sequences are pooled into one entry, listed with their most common genes and DNA. It is TCRdb's table, rather than the study itself, that gives the V and J calls and clone size. This sample holds 700,000 or so distinct CDR3 sequences; around 30% were observed only once. The ten largest clones represent roughly 41% of the sample.

Results and caveats for the whole study, not just this receptor: Compared with newly diagnosed patients, persistent Graves' disease patients had lower TCR Shannon entropy and fewer highly expanded clones, which suggests clonal expansion. A larger number of public clonotypes was shared among persistent patients (around 3,000) than among newly diagnosed patients (approximately 1,000). Peripheral blood alone was examined, since thyroid tissue, which constituted the primary lesion, could not be accessed. TRBV28, TRBJ1-2 and TRBJ2-5 were preferentially used in persistent disease, while TRBV20-1 and TRBJ2-1 were favored in newly diagnosed disease. As a limitation, the authors acknowledged that the small sample size may reduce accuracy. Only the TCR beta chain was sequenced and analyzed.

The receptor comes from a female donor with Graves disease. The sample consisted of peripheral blood mononuclear cells (PBMCs), taken when the disease was refractory, from a patient treated with antithyroid drugs. The chain links TRBV27 with TRBJ1-2; no D gene can be assigned with confidence. The DNA sequence is as follows: TGTGCCAGCCGAATACCGGGAACCTATGGCTACACCTTC. It encodes CASRIPGTYGYTF.